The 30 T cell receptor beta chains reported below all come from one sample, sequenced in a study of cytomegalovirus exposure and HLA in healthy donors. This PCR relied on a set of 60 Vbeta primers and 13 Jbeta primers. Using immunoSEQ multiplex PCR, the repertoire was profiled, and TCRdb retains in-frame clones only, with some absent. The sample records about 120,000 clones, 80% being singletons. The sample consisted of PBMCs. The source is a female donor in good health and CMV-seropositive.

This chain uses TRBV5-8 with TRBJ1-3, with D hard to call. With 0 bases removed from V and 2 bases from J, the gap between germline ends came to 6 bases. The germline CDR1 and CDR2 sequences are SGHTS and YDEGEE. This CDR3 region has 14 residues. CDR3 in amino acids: CASSLGIPGNTIYF. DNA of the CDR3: TGTGCCAGCAGCTTGGGTATCCCTGGAAACACCATATATTTT. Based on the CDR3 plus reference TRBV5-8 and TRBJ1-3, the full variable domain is EAGVTQSPTHLIKTRGQQATLRCSPISGHTSVYWYQQALGLGLQFLLWYDEGEERNRGNFPPRFSGRQFPNYSSELNVNALELEDSALYLCASSLGIPGNTIYFGEGSWLTVV.

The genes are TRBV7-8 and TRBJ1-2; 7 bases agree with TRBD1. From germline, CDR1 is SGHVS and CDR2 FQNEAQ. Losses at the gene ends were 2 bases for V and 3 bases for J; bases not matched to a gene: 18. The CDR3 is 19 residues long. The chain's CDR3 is CASSLLLSRTGWVDYGYTF. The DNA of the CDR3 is TGTGCCAGCAGCTTACTCCTCTCTAGGACAGGTTGGGTAGACTATGGCTACACCTTC.

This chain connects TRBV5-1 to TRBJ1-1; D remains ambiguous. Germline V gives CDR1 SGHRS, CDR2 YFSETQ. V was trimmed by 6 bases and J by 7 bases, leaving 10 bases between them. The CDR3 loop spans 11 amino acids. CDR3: CASTQGVEAFF. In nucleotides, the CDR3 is TGCGCCAGCACCCAAGGAGTTGAAGCTTTCTTT.

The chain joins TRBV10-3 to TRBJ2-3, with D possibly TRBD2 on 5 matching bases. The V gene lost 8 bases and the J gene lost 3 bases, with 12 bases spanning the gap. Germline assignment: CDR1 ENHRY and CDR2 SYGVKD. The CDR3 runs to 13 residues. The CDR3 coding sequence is TGTGCCATCTCCCTAGCCGCGACAGATACGCAGTATTTT. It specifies CAISLAATDTQYF.

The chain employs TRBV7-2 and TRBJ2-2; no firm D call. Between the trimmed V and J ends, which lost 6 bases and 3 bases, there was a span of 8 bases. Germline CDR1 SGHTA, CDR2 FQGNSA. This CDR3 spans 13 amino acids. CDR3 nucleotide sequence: TGTGCCAGCAGGGGCTCTTACACCGGGGAGCTGTTTTTT. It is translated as CASRGSYTGELFF.

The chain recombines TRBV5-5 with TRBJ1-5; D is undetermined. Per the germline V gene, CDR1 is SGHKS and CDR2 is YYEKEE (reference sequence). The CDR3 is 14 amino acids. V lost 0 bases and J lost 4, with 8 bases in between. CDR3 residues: CASSLDQINQPQHF. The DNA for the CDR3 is TGTGCCAGCAGCTTGGACCAGATAAATCAGCCCCAGCATTTT.

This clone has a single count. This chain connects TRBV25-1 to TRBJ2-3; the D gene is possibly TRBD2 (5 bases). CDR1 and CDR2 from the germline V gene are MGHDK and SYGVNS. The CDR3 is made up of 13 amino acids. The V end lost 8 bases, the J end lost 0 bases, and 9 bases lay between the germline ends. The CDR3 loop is CASRGTSTDTQYF. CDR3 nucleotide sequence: TGTGCCAGCCGGGGTACTAGCACAGATACGCAGTATTTT. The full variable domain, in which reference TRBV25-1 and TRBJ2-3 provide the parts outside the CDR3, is EADIYQTPRYLVIGTGKKITLECSQTMGHDKMYWYQQDPGMELHLIHYSYGVNSTEKGDLSSESTVSRIRTEHFPLTLESARPSHTSQYLCASRGTSTDTQYFGPGTRLTVL.

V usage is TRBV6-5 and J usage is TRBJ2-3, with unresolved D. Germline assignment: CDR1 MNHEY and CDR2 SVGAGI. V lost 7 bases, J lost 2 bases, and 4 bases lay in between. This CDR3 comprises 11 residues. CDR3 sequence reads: CASKLTDTQYF. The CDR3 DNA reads TGTGCCAGCAAGCTCACAGATACGCAGTATTTT.

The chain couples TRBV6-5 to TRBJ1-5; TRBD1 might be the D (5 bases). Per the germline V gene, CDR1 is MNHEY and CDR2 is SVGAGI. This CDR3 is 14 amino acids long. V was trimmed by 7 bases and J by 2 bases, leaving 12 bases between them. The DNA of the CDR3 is TGTGCCAGCACCCCTCCGGGGGGCAATCAGCCCCAGCATTTT. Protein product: CASTPPGGNQPQHF.

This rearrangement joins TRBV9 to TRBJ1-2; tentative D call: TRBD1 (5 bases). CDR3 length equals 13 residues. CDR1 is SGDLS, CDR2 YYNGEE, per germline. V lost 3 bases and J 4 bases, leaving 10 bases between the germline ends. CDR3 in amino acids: CASSAETVYGYTF. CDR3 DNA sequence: TGTGCCAGCAGCGCAGAGACAGTCTATGGCTACACCTTC.

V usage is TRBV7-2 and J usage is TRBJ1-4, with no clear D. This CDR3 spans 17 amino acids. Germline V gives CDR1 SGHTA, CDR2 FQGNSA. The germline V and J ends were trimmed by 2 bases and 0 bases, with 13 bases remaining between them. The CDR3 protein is CASSLLASGTTNEKLFF. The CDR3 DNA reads TGTGCCAGCAGCTTACTGGCCTCAGGTACAACTAATGAAAAACTGTTTTTT.

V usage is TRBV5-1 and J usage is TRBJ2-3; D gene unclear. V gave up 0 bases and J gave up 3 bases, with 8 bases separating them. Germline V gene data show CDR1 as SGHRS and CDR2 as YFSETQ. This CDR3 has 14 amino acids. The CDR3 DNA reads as TGCGCCAGCAGCTTGGCCCAACGGACAGATACGCAGTATTTT. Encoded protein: CASSLAQRTDTQYF.

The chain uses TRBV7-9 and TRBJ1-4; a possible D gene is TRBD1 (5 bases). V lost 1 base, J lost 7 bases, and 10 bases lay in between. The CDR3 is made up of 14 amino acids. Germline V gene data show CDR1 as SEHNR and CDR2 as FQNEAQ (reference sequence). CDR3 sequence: CASSLDRGVEKLFF. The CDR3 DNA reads TGTGCCAGCAGCTTAGATCGGGGGGTTGAAAAACTGTTTTTT.

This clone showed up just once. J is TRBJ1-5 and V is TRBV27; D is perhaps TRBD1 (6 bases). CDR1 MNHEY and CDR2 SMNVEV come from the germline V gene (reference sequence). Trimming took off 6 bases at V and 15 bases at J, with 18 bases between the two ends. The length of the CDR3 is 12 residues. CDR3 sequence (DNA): TGTGCCAGCAGGAAACAGGGCTGGGGGTGGCATTTT. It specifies CASRKQGWGWHF.

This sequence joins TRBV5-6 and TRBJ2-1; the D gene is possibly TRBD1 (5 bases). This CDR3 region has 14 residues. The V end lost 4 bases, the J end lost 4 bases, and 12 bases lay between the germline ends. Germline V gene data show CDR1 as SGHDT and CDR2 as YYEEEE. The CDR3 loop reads CASSLFQGYNEQFF. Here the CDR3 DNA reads TGTGCCAGCAGCCTCTTCCAGGGTTACAATGAGCAGTTCTTC.

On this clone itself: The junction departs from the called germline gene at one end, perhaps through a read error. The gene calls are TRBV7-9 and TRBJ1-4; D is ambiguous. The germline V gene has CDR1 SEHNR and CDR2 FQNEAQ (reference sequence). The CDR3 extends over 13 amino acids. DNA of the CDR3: TGTTCCAGCAGCTCAAACCGGGGAGAAAAACTGTTTTTT. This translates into CSSSSNRGEKLFF.

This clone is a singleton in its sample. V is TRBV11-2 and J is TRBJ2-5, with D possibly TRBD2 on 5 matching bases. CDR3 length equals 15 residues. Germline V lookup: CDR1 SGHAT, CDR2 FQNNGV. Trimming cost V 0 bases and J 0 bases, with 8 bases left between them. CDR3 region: CASSLDPGNQETQYF. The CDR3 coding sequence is TGTGCCAGCAGCTTAGATCCGGGGAACCAAGAGACCCAGTACTTC.

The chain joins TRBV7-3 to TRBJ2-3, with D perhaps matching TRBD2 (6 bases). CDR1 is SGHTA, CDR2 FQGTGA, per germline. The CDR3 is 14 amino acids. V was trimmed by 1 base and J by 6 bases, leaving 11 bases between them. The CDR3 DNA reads TGTGCCAGCAGCTTAAAAGGGACTTTGGATACGCAGTATTTT. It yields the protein CASSLKGTLDTQYF.

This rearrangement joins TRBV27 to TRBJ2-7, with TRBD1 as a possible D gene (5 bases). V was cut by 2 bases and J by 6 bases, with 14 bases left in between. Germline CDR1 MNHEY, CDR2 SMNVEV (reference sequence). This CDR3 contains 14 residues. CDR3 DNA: TGTGCCAGCAGTTTAGTTGCAGGGCTAGGCGAGCAGTACTTC. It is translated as CASSLVAGLGEQYF.

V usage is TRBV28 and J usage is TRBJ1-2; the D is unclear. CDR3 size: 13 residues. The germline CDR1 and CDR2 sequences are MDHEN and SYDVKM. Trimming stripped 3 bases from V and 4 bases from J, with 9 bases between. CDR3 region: CASSFVRSYGYTF. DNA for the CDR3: TGTGCCAGCAGTTTCGTGCGGAGCTATGGCTACACCTTC.

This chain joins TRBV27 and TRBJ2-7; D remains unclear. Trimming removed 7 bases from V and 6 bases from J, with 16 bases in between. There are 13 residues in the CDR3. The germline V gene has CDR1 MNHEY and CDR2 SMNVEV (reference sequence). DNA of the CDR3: TGTGCCAGCATCCAAAGGAACAGTGGCGAGCAGTACTTC. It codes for CASIQRNSGEQYF.

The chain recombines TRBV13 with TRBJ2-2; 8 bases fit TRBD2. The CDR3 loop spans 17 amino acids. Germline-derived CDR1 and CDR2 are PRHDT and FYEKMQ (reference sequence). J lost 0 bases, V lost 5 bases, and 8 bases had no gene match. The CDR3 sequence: CASSPSGGAANTGELFF. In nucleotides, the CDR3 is TGTGCCAGCAGCCCTTCCGGGGGGGCCGCGAACACCGGGGAGCTGTTTTTT. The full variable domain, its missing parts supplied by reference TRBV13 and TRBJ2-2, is AAGVIQSPRHLIKEKRETATLKCYPIPRHDTVYWYQQGPGQDPQFLISFYEKMQSDKGSIPDRFSAQQFSDYHSELNMSSLELGDSALYFCASSPSGGAANTGELFFGEGSRLTVL.

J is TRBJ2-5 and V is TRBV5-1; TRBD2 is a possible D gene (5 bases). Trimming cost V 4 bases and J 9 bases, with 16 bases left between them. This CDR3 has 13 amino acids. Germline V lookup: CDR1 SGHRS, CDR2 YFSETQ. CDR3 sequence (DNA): TGCGCCAGCAGCGCGGGTCAGCGAGCGGCCCAGTACTTC. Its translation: CASSAGQRAAQYF. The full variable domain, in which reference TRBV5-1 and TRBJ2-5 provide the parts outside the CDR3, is KAGVTQTPRYLIKTRGQQVTLSCSPISGHRSVSWYQQTPGQGLQFLFEYFSETQRNKGNFPGRFSGRQFSNSRSEMNVSTLELGDSALYLCASSAGQRAAQYFGPGTRLLVL.

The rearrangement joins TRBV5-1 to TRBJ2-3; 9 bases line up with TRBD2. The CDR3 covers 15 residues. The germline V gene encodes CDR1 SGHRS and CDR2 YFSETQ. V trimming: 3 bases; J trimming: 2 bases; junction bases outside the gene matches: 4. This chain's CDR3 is CASSSSGAFTDTQYF. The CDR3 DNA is TGCGCCAGCAGCTCTAGCGGGGCTTTCACAGATACGCAGTATTTT.

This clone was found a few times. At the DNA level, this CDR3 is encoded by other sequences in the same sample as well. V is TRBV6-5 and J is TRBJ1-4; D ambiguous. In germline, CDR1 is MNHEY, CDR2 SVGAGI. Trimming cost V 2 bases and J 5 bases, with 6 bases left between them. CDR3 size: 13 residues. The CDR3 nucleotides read TGTGCCAGCAGTTACCGGAGAAATGAAAAACTGTTTTTT. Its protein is CASSYRRNEKLFF.

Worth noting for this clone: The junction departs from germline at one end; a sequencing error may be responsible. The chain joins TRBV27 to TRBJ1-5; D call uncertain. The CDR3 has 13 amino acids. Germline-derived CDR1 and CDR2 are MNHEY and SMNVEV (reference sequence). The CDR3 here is CASSLAGNQPRHF. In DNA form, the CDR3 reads TGTGCCAGCAGTTTAGCCGGGAATCAGCCCCGGCATTTT.

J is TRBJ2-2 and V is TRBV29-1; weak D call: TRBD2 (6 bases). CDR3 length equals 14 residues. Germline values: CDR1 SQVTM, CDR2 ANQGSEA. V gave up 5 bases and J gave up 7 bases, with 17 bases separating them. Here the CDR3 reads CSVKPGGIGGELFF. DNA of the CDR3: TGCAGCGTTAAGCCAGGCGGGATCGGCGGGGAGCTGTTTTTT.

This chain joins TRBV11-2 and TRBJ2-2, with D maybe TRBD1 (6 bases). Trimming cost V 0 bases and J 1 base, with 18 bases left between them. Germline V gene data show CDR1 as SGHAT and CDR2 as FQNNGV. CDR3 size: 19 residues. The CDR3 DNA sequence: TGTGCCAGCAGCTTAGAGGCCCCAGGGGCAGGGTGGAACACCGGGGAGCTGTTTTTT. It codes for CASSLEAPGAGWNTGELFF.

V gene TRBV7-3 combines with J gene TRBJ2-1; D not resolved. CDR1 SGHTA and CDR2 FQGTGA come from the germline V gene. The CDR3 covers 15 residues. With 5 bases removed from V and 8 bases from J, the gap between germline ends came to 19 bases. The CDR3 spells CASSLGAPGDDEQFF. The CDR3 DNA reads TGTGCCAGCAGCCTTGGAGCCCCCGGTGATGATGAGCAGTTCTTC.

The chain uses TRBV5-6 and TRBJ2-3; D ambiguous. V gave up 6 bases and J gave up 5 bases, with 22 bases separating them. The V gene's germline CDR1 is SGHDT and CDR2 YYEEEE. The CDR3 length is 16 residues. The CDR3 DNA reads TGTGCCAGCACCTCTTGGGCCAGAAACTCAGGAGATACGCAGTATTTT. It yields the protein CASTSWARNSGDTQYF.